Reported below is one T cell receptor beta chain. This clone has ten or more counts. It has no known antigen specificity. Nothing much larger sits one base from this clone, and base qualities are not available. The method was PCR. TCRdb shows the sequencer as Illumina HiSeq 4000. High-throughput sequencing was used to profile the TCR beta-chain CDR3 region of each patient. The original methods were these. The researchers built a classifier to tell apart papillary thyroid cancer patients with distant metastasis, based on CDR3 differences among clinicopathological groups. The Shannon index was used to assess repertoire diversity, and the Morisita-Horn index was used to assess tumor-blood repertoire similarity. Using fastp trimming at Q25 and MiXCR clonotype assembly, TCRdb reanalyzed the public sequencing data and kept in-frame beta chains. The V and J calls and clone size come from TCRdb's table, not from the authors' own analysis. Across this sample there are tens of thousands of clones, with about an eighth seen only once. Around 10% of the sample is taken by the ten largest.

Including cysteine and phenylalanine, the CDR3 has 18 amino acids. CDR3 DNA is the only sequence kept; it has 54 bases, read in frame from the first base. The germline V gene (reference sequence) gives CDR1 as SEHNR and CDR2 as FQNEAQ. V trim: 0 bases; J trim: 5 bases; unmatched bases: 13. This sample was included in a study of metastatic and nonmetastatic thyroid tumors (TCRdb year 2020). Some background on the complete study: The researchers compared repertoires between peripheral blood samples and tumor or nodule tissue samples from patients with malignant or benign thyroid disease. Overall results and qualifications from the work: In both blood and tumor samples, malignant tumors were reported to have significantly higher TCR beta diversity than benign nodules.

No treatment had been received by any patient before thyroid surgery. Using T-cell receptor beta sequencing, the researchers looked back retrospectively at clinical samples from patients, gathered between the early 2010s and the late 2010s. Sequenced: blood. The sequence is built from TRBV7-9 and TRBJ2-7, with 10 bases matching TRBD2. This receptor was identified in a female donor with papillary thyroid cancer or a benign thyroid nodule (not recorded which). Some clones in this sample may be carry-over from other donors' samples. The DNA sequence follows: TGTGCCAGCAGCTTAGCGAGGGTAGCGGGAGGTCAAGTGCACGAGCAGTACTTC. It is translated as CASSLARVAGGQVHEQYF.